These 26 T cell receptor beta chains were all obtained from the same sample, sequenced in a study of T cells in Graves' hyperthyroidism and ophthalmopathy. RNA transcripts gave rise to amplified TCR beta CDR3 regions. HTBI primers were used for first-round RT-PCR of the TCR CDR3. Each CDR3 protein is one row after TCRdb ran MiXCR on the multiplex PCR reads. Altogether around 340,000 distinct CDR3 sequences are present, approximately 18% being singletons, with the ten largest covering 34%. The sequencing input was blood. These receptors were collected from a woman aged 25 to 39 with Graves' hyperthyroidism that later progressed to Graves' ophthalmopathy.

In this sample, this clonotype turned up many times. J is TRBJ1-1 and V is TRBV19; tentative D call: TRBD1 (5 bases). This CDR3 contains 13 residues. Germline assignment: CDR1 LNHDA and CDR2 SQIVND (reference sequence). The V and J ends lost 9 bases and 1 base respectively, with 12 bases between them. The DNA for the CDR3 is TGTGCCAGCTCCCCAGGGCCGAACACTGAAGCTTTCTTT. The encoded protein is CASSPGPNTEAFF.

The table lists this clonotype with many counts. V is TRBV28 and J is TRBJ2-7; D gene ambiguous. The ends were cut back, 6 bases at V and 2 bases at J, with 11 bases in the middle. The CDR3 consists of 13 residues. The V gene's germline CDR1 is MDHEN and CDR2 SYDVKM. As DNA, the CDR3 is TGTGCCAGCAGCTCCCCAGGAACCTACGAGCAGTACTTC. Translating it yields CASSSPGTYEQYF.

This clonotype was counted ten times or more. This chain links TRBV2 with TRBJ2-2; D gene uncertain. The germline V gene has CDR1 SNHLY and CDR2 FYNNEI. The CDR3 runs to 13 residues. Trimming took off 6 bases at V and 3 bases at J, with 8 bases between the two ends. This chain's CDR3 is CASRYRYTGELFF. CDR3 nucleotide sequence: TGTGCCAGCAGGTATCGCTACACCGGGGAGCTGTTTTTT.

V gene TRBV28 combines with J gene TRBJ2-5; maybe TRBD2 (7 bases). Germline assignment: CDR1 MDHEN and CDR2 SYDVKM. The CDR3 is made up of 14 amino acids. V was clipped by 4 bases and J by 5 bases, with 14 bases between them. The CDR3 reads CASSSKQGGETQYF. For the CDR3, the DNA is TGTGCCAGCAGTTCCAAACAGGGAGGGGAGACCCAGTACTTC.

This clonotype was seen ten or more times. This chain links TRBV11-2 with TRBJ2-6, with 8 bases identical to TRBD2. The CDR3 loop spans 19 amino acids. CDR1 is SGHAT and CDR2 is FQNNGV in the germline V gene. Trimming at V came to 2 bases and at J to 4 bases, leaving 13 bases not matched to a gene. CDR3 DNA: TGTGCCAGCAGCTTACCGCCGGGACTAGTCATTACCGGGGCCAACGTCCTGACTTTC. The encoded protein is CASSLPPGLVITGANVLTF.

This clonotype occurred many times. This chain joins TRBV12-3 or TRBV12-4 and TRBJ2-2; the match to TRBD2 covers 13 bases. With V trimmed by 6 bases and J by 7 bases, 8 bases remained unmatched. This CDR3 contains 16 residues. The CDR3, as DNA: TGTGCCAGCAGCCCTCGAACTAGCGGGAGGGTCGGGGAGCTGTTTTTT. Amino acids: CASSPRTSGRVGELFF.

This clonotype was seen repeatedly, ten times or more. CDR3 loop: CASSFLGGDYEQYF. The CDR3 region has the DNA TGTGCCAGCAGTTTTCTCGGCGGTGATTACGAGCAGTACTTC. The rearrangement joins TRBV28 to TRBJ2-7; D is unclear. Germline V gives CDR1 MDHEN, CDR2 SYDVKM. CDR3 length: 14 amino acids. V shed 3 bases and J shed 4 bases, with 13 bases lying between them.

The chain carries TRBV20-1 and TRBJ2-7; 10 bases agree with TRBD2. The CDR3 is made up of 15 amino acids. V was pared by 6 bases and J by 1 base, with 9 bases of the junction left unmatched. Germline CDR1 DFQATT, CDR2 SNEGSKA (reference sequence). The CDR3 DNA reads as TGCAGTGCAATTACTAGCGGGGCAGATTCCTACGAGCAGTACTTC. Protein product: CSAITSGADSYEQYF.

This clonotype was seen ten or more times. The chain uses TRBV12-3 or TRBV12-4 and TRBJ2-5; D is undetermined. The CDR3 totals 14 residues. Trimming took off 2 bases at V and 4 bases at J, with 11 bases between the two ends. This chain's CDR3 is CASSLSGNRETQYF. Written as DNA, the CDR3 is TGTGCCAGCAGTTTATCTGGTAATCGAGAGACCCAGTACTTC.

There are many counts of this clonotype. The V and J genes are TRBV18 and TRBJ2-5; D is perhaps TRBD1 or TRBD2 (5 bases each). Germline V gene data show CDR1 as KGHSH and CDR2 as LQKENI. The germline V and J ends were trimmed by 0 bases and 4 bases, with 12 bases remaining between them. The CDR3 sequence is 15 residues long. DNA for the CDR3: TGTGCCAGCTCACCACCGGACAAGCGGAGAGAGACCCAGTACTTC. This sequence encodes CASSPPDKRRETQYF. The variable domain in full, completed from reference TRBV18 and TRBJ2-5, reads NAGVMQNPRHLVRRRGQEARLRCSPMKGHSHVYWYRQLPEEGLKFMVYLQKENIIDESGMPKERFSAEFPKEGPSILRIQQVVRGDSAAYFCASSPPDKRRETQYFGPGTRLLVL.

The gene calls are TRBV20-1 and TRBJ2-3; D perhaps matches TRBD2 (6 bases). Germline loops: CDR1 DFQATT, CDR2 SNEGSKA (reference sequence). The CDR3 extends over 15 amino acids. Trimming pared 3 bases from V and 0 bases from J, leaving 13 bases between. The CDR3 region has the DNA TGCAGTGCTAGGTTCGGCGGGACTAGCACAGATACGCAGTATTTT. Residues: CSARFGGTSTDTQYF.

This clonotype was detected many times. The chain uses TRBV2 and TRBJ2-1, with TRBD2 matching over 8 bases. V dropped 4 bases and J dropped 1; count of bases not matched to a gene: 6. Germline CDR1 is SNHLY and CDR2 is FYNNEI. The CDR3 covers 16 residues. Here the CDR3 reads CASSADAGGSYNEQFF. The CDR3 nucleotides read TGTGCCAGCAGTGCGGATGCGGGAGGTTCCTACAATGAGCAGTTCTTC.

This clonotype was found a few times. The genes are TRBV25-1 and TRBJ2-3; 8 bases align to TRBD2. The germline V gene encodes CDR1 MGHDK and CDR2 SYGVNS. This CDR3 contains 19 residues. The trim removed 5 bases at V and 4 bases at J, leaving 20 bases unmatched. Here the CDR3 DNA reads TGTGCCAGCAGTAACCCGGTGGGGGGGTTCGCGGGAGGTTCAGATACGCAGTATTTT. Its protein product is CASSNPVGGFAGGSDTQYF.

Concerning this clonotype itself: This may stem from a read error, because a much larger clone lies one nucleotide away. CDR3 coding DNA: TGTGCCAGCAGTTTCCCCCTGCGGAGGGAAAAAGAAGCTTTCTTT. Its translation is CASSFPLRREKEAFF. The rearrangement links TRBV28 to TRBJ1-1; D is undetermined. V was shortened by 3 bases and J by 8 bases, with 19 bases between the two germline ends. The germline V gene encodes CDR1 MDHEN and CDR2 SYDVKM. This CDR3 region has 15 residues.

The gene calls are TRBV19 and TRBJ2-7; D call uncertain. CDR3 length: 14 residues. The germline CDR1 and CDR2 sequences are LNHDA and SQIVND (reference sequence). The V gene lost 3 bases and the J gene lost 2 bases, with 11 bases spanning the gap. CDR3 nucleotide sequence: TGTGCCAGTAGTATCGCCTTATGGGCCTACGAGCAGTACTTC. Its protein is CASSIALWAYEQYF.

This clonotype turned up a few times. The J gene is TRBJ2-1, the V gene TRBV19; 9 bases align to TRBD2. Germline CDR1 LNHDA, CDR2 SQIVND (reference sequence). The CDR3 spans 16 residues. V gave up 3 bases and J gave up 6 bases; unmatched junction bases: 9. Written as DNA, the CDR3 is TGTGCCAGTAGTATTATGGAGACTAGCGGATTCAATGAGCAGTTCTTC. Protein product: CASSIMETSGFNEQFF.

The sample holds many counts of this clonotype. The CDR3 sequence is CSASEPQGGGYTF. The CDR3 DNA follows: TGCAGTGCGTCGGAGCCCCAGGGTGGTGGCTACACCTTC. This chain connects TRBV20-1 to TRBJ1-2; D may be TRBD1 (5 bases). The V and J ends lost 6 bases and 7 bases respectively, with 18 bases between them. The CDR3 contains 13 residues. The germline V gene encodes CDR1 DFQATT and CDR2 SNEGSKA (reference sequence).

There are many counts of this clonotype. V gene TRBV2 combines with J gene TRBJ2-1; 12 positions match TRBD2. V trimming: 4 bases; J trimming: 6 bases; junction bases outside the gene matches: 4. From germline, CDR1 is SNHLY and CDR2 FYNNEI. CDR3 size: 15 residues. The CDR3 nucleotides are TGTGCCAGCAGTGCGGGACTAGCGGGTTTCAATGAGCAGTTCTTC. Amino acids: CASSAGLAGFNEQFF.

The chain couples TRBV5-1 to TRBJ1-2; D is ambiguous. CDR3 size: 14 residues. Trimming removed 7 bases at V and 3 bases at J, with 16 bases between. Germline CDR1 is SGHRS and CDR2 is YFSETQ. CDR3 nucleotides: TGCGCCAGCTCTACCACGACTGCCGACTATGGCTACACCTTC. Its translation: CASSTTTADYGYTF.

The chain has TRBV4-1 and TRBJ2-7; TRBD1 is a possible D gene (6 bases). The CDR3 runs to 15 residues. Germline assignment: CDR1 MGHRA and CDR2 YSYEKL. V gave up 1 base and J gave up 1 base, with 11 bases separating them. In DNA, the CDR3 is TGCGCCAGCAGCCAAGGGGACACATTATCCTACGAGCAGTACTTC. This translates into CASSQGDTLSYEQYF.

The chain recombines TRBV3-1 with TRBJ2-3, with D possibly matching TRBD2 (6 bases). V was pared by 1 base and J by 7 bases, with 12 bases between. The germline V gene has CDR1 LGHDT and CDR2 YNNKEL (reference sequence). The CDR3 runs to 14 residues. The CDR3 sequence: CASSQGGAGNTQYF. DNA for the CDR3: TGTGCCAGCAGCCAAGGTGGGGCGGGGAATACGCAGTATTTT.

The chain employs TRBV12-3 or TRBV12-4 and TRBJ2-1; 11 nucleotides match TRBD2. There are 17 residues in the CDR3. V dropped 6 bases and J dropped 9; count of bases not matched to a gene: 16. The DNA for the CDR3 is TGTGCCAGCAGCGAGTTTACTAGCGGGAGTCGAAGGGGTGAGCAGTTCTTC. This codes for CASSEFTSGSRRGEQFF.

This clonotype was counted between two and nine times. The chain recombines TRBV5-6 with TRBJ1-2, with 8 bases identical to TRBD1. The CDR3 sequence is 14 residues long. Germline CDR1 SGHDT, CDR2 YYEEEE. J lost 10 bases, V lost 0 bases, and 8 bases had no gene match. CDR3 in DNA: TGTGCCAGCAGCTTGGGAGAAACAGGGGGAGTCTACACCTTC. Translating it yields CASSLGETGGVYTF.

This clonotype was detected many times. The genes are TRBV20-1 and TRBJ2-3, with 9 bases aligning to TRBD2. CDR1 DFQATT and CDR2 SNEGSKA come from the germline V gene (reference sequence). The CDR3 has 15 amino acids. Losses at the gene ends were 5 bases for V and 2 bases for J; bases not matched to a gene: 8. This CDR3 reads CSARGGGGATDTQYF. CDR3 coding DNA: TGCAGTGCTCGGGGCGGGGGGGGCGCCACAGATACGCAGTATTTT.

This clonotype was seen many times. This chain joins TRBV15 and TRBJ2-7, with TRBD1 identical over 10 bases. CDR3 length: 17 amino acids. Per germline, CDR1 LNHNV and CDR2 YYDKDF (reference sequence). Trimming at V came to 0 bases and at J to 1 base, leaving 6 bases not matched to a gene. CDR3 bases: TGTGCCACCAGCAGAGAAGGGACAGGGGTTAGTTCCTACGAGCAGTACTTC. It translates to CATSREGTGVSSYEQYF.

This clonotype was counted at least ten times. The CDR3 bases are TGTGCCAGCAGCTTAAGCCGACAGGGTGGATTTGAAGCTTTCTTT. It specifies CASSLSRQGGFEAFF. The chain uses TRBV12-3 or TRBV12-4 and TRBJ1-1; TRBD1 matches at 7 bases. This CDR3 has 15 amino acids. J was trimmed by 7 bases and V by 6 bases; bases with no gene match: 14.